This entry features one T cell receptor beta chain sequence. Sequencing was performed with immunoSEQ multiplex PCR; in TCRdb, only in-frame clones are kept and a portion is missing. The sample lists about 33,000 clones, 84% occurring once. This sample stems from a study of OX40 agonist ivuxolimab in advanced cancers. CDR1 and CDR2 from the germline V gene are MGHRA and YSYEKL. V shed 2 bases and J shed 8 bases, with 11 bases lying between them. CDR3 length: 13 residues. This clonotype originated in an adult with an advanced solid tumor such as melanoma, head and neck, liver or kidney cancer. Sequencing used CD4+ or CD8+ T cells sorted from blood, obtained in a trial of the OX40 agonist ivuxolimab. V gene TRBV4-1 combines with J gene TRBJ2-3; D call uncertain. CDR3 sequence: CASSQSNLITQYF. In DNA, the CDR3 is TGCGCCAGCAGCCAATCAAACCTCATTACGCAGTATTTT.